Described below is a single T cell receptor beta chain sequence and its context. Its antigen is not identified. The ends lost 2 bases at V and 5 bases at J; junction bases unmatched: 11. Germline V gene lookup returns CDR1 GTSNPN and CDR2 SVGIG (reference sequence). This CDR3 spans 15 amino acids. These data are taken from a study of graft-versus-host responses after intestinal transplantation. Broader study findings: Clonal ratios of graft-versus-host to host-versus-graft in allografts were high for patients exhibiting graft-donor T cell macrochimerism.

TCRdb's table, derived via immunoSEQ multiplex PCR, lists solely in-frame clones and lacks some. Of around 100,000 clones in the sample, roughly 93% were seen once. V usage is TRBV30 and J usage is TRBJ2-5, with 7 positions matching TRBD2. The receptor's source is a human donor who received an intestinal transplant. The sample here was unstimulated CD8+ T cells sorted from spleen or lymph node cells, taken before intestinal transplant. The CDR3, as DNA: TGTGCCTGGAGTTGGGGGAGCGGGGCCGGGGAGACCCAGTACTTC. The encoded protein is CAWSWGSGAGETQYF.